Following are 15 T cell receptor beta chains from one sample sequenced in a study of shared clonotypes between healthy human individuals. Clones were sequenced by immunoSEQ multiplex PCR, and TCRdb holds only the in-frame ones, with some missing. The data show 600,000 to 800,000 clones, 55% to 75% seen once. The specimen was memory CD4+ T cells sorted from blood. Subset denoted: CD45RA-negative fraction. These receptors came from a woman in her 30s in good health.

This rearrangement joins TRBV6-5 to TRBJ1-2; possible D gene TRBD1, 5 bases. Germline-derived CDR1 and CDR2 are MNHEY and SVGAGI. V lost 8 bases and J 1 base, leaving 11 bases between the germline ends. The CDR3 sequence is 13 residues long. CDR3 sequence reads: CASWEGLNYGYTF. The CDR3 bases are TGTGCCAGCTGGGAGGGGCTTAACTATGGCTACACCTTC.

The rearrangement joins TRBV6-5 to TRBJ2-1, with 10 bases fitting TRBD1. The germline gives CDR1 MNHEY, CDR2 SVGAGI. The V gene end was trimmed by 4 bases and the J gene end by 7 bases; junction bases not matched to a gene: 4. CDR3 length: 14 amino acids. The CDR3 region has the DNA TGTGCCAGCAGTTGGGGACAGGGGACAAATGAGCAGTTCTTC. It yields the protein CASSWGQGTNEQFF.

Worth noting for this clone: The same CDR3 arises from other DNA sequences in this sample as well. The chain uses TRBV4-1 and TRBJ2-3, with D unresolved. The CDR3 is 14 amino acids. The germline V gene encodes CDR1 MGHRA and CDR2 YSYEKL. V lost 2 bases and J lost 6, with 12 bases in between. The CDR3 loop reads CASSQLGPRDTQYF. The CDR3 nucleotides read TGCGCCAGCAGCCAATTAGGACCCCGGGATACGCAGTATTTT.

This chain connects TRBV5-1 to TRBJ1-5, with D uncertain. The V and J ends lost 0 bases and 4 bases respectively, with 5 bases between them. Germline V gene sequence: CDR1 SGHRS, CDR2 YFSETQ. The CDR3 spans 13 residues. Written as DNA, the CDR3 is TGCGCCAGCAGCTTGGCAGAGAATCAGCCCCAGCATTTT. It translates to CASSLAENQPQHF.

The rearrangement joins TRBV18 to TRBJ2-3; 12 positions agree with TRBD2. The CDR3 covers 16 residues. V lost 8 bases to trimming and J lost 4 bases; unmatched junction nucleotides: 10. The germline CDR1 and CDR2 sequences are KGHSH and LQKENI. For the CDR3, the DNA is TGTGCCAGCCACGCCTCTAGCGGGAGGGATTCAGATACGCAGTATTTT. Protein sequence: CASHASSGRDSDTQYF.

This clone turned up a few times. The chain is built from TRBV4-1 and TRBJ1-2; 9 bases agree with TRBD1. Germline trimming cut 1 base from V and 4 bases from J; bases unmatched to any gene: 4. Germline values: CDR1 MGHRA, CDR2 YSYEKL. This CDR3 has 15 amino acids. This CDR3 is CASSQVGTGTYGYTF. Written as DNA, the CDR3 is TGCGCCAGCAGCCAAGTAGGGACAGGGACCTATGGCTACACCTTC.

CDR3 sequence (DNA): TGTGCCTCCTTCCTCTCCGGGGCTTATCAGCCCCAGCATTTT. Protein sequence: CASFLSGAYQPQHF. V is TRBV28 and J is TRBJ1-5; the D gene is possibly TRBD1 (5 bases). V was trimmed by 11 bases and J by 5 bases, leaving 19 bases between them. The CDR3 extends over 14 amino acids. Germline values: CDR1 MDHEN, CDR2 SYDVKM.

The V gene is TRBV6-5, the J gene TRBJ2-7; perhaps TRBD1 as D (6 bases). The V end lost 10 bases, the J end lost 0 bases, and 10 bases lay between the germline ends. The CDR3 has 12 residues. Germline V lookup: CDR1 MNHEY, CDR2 SVGAGI. This chain's CDR3 is CATSGDSYEQYF. The CDR3 DNA is TGTGCCACCTCAGGGGACTCCTACGAGCAGTACTTC.

The table lists this clone with a few counts. V gene TRBV10-1 combines with J gene TRBJ2-1, with no clear D. Germline assignment: CDR1 WNHNN and CDR2 SYGVQD (reference sequence). The CDR3 extends over 14 amino acids. Between the trimmed V and J ends, which lost 5 bases and 7 bases, there was a span of 15 bases. The CDR3 sequence: CASSTRTVGNEQFF. The CDR3 DNA reads TGCGCCAGCAGTACCCGGACGGTAGGGAATGAGCAGTTCTTC.

The chain couples TRBV18 to TRBJ2-5, with TRBD1 matching 9 bases. Germline V gene lookup returns CDR1 KGHSH and CDR2 LQKENI. There are 17 residues in the CDR3. V lost 2 bases and J lost 5; bases outside the gene matches: 12. This CDR3 reads CASSPSLLTGGRETQYF. The CDR3 DNA follows: TGTGCCAGCTCACCATCCCTACTCACAGGGGGCCGGGAGACCCAGTACTTC. Filled out from reference TRBV18 and TRBJ2-5, the complete variable domain reads NAGVMQNPRHLVRRRGQEARLRCSPMKGHSHVYWYRQLPEEGLKFMVYLQKENIIDESGMPKERFSAEFPKEGPSILRIQQVVRGDSAAYFCASSPSLLTGGRETQYFGPGTRLLVL.

The rearrangement links TRBV5-1 to TRBJ2-3, with TRBD2 matching 10 bases. The trim removed 3 bases at V and 5 bases at J, leaving 12 bases unmatched. The germline CDR1 and CDR2 sequences are SGHRS and YFSETQ. The CDR3 runs to 17 residues. CDR3 nucleotides: TGCGCCAGCAGCTCTGGAGCTAGCGGGAGAGTAGTAGATACGCAGTATTTT. Its protein is CASSSGASGRVVDTQYF.

The chain recombines TRBV9 with TRBJ2-1; D is possibly TRBD1 or TRBD2 (5 bases each). V shed 3 bases and J shed 7 bases, with 20 bases lying between them. Germline CDR1 and CDR2: SGDLS and YYNGEE. The CDR3 has 16 residues. Here the CDR3 reads CASSGGTGGLGNEQFF. The CDR3, as DNA: TGTGCCAGCAGCGGGGGGACCGGCGGGTTGGGTAATGAGCAGTTCTTC.

The rearrangement joins TRBV2 to TRBJ2-7; unclear D gene. The CDR3 is 13 residues long. Germline V gene sequence: CDR1 SNHLY, CDR2 FYNNEI. The V end lost 4 bases, the J end lost 6 bases, and 13 bases lay between the germline ends. CDR3 sequence: CASSAESVGEQYF. The CDR3 DNA reads as TGTGCCAGCAGTGCAGAAAGCGTGGGCGAGCAGTACTTC.

This chain uses TRBV6-4 with TRBJ2-3; no definite D call. Between the trimmed V and J ends, which lost 0 bases and 0 bases, there was a span of 4 bases. This CDR3 is 14 amino acids long. Germline V gives CDR1 MRHNA, CDR2 SNTAGT. CDR3 protein: CASSDSASTDTQYF. CDR3 nucleotides: TGTGCCAGCAGTGACTCCGCTAGCACAGATACGCAGTATTTT.

The chain recombines TRBV10-3 with TRBJ2-1; D unclear. Trimming took 5 bases from V and 8 from J, leaving 13 bases between them. The CDR3 is made up of 13 amino acids. Germline V gives CDR1 ENHRY, CDR2 SYGVKD. In DNA, the CDR3 is TGTGCCATCAGTCCCTCTGGAGTCCATGAGCAGTTCTTC. Its translation: CAISPSGVHEQFF.